The clone carrying this T cell receptor beta chain occurred once. This CDR3 is built from 14 residues. In germline, CDR1 is MGHRA, CDR2 YSYEKL. J lost 5 bases, V lost 2 bases, and 3 bases had no gene match. The sample comes from a study of blood T cell repertoires in COVID-19. Study-level background: Specimens from acute and convalescent COVID-19 originated in the United States, Italy and Spain.

TCRdb's copy holds only in-frame clones and misses some; the assay was immunoSEQ multiplex PCR. The sample lists under 200,000 clones, around nine tenths occurring once. The sequencing input was peripheral blood. The chain recombines TRBV4-1 with TRBJ1-2; TRBD1 matches 9 bases. This clonotype originated in a woman aged 70-85 years with COVID-19, enrolled during active disease. Here the CDR3 DNA reads TGCGCCAGCAGCCAACGGACAGGGGCGTATGGCTACACCTTC. This sequence encodes CASSQRTGAYGYTF.